Listed here are 26 T cell receptor beta chains from one sample, sequenced in a study of T-cell memory formation after mild COVID-19. TCRdb reprocessed the 5' RACE reads with MiXCR, giving one entry per CDR3 protein. The table records 350,000 to 500,000 distinct CDR3 sequences, about 20% of them present only once. The sequenced sample was PBMCs or a T cell subset sorted from them (not recorded which). All receptors derive from a man younger than 35 who had mild COVID-19 (a few samples of this study predate the infection). Cell type and time point are not known.

The rearrangement links TRBV20-1 to TRBJ2-5, with D unresolved. Trimming took 6 bases from V and 2 from J, leaving 10 bases between them. In germline, CDR1 is DFQATT, CDR2 SNEGSKA (reference sequence). The CDR3 sequence is 12 residues long. The DNA for the CDR3 is TGCAGTGCCTCGTCGGTACAAGAGACCCAGTACTTC. Translating it yields CSASSVQETQYF.

This clonotype has more than one count but fewer than ten. The gene calls are TRBV6-5 and TRBJ2-1; 10 bases align to TRBD2. In germline, CDR1 is MNHEY, CDR2 SVGAGI. The CDR3 consists of 14 residues. Unmatched junction bases numbered 9, after V lost 6 bases and J lost 10 bases. CDR3: CASRGASGGREQFF. CDR3 DNA: TGTGCCAGCAGGGGGGCTAGCGGGGGTAGGGAGCAGTTCTTC.

This clonotype was found many times. This chain uses TRBV20-1 with TRBJ1-6; 10 bases are a match to TRBD1. The CDR3 covers 13 residues. Germline V lookup: CDR1 DFQATT, CDR2 SNEGSKA (reference sequence). With V trimmed by 5 bases and J by 12 bases, 7 bases remained unmatched. CDR3 DNA: TGCAGTGCTGGACAGGGGGGATTCTTACCCCTCCACTTT. As protein: CSAGQGGFLPLHF.

This clonotype was observed a handful of times. The chain couples TRBV7-3 to TRBJ2-5; 8 bases match TRBD2. The CDR3 length is 15 residues. The ends lost 2 bases at V and 5 bases at J; junction bases unmatched: 7. Germline CDR1 and CDR2: SGHTA and FQGTGA. The CDR3 nucleotides read TGTGCCAGCAGCTTATCGAGCGGGGGACGGGAGACCCAGTACTTC. Amino acid sequence: CASSLSSGGRETQYF.

V is TRBV28 and J is TRBJ2-1; no clear D. V was trimmed by 6 bases and J by 8 bases, leaving 8 bases between them. The CDR3 totals 11 residues. CDR1 and CDR2 from the germline V gene are MDHEN and SYDVKM. CDR3 region: CASSHTHEQFF. The DNA of the CDR3 is TGTGCCAGCAGCCATACCCATGAGCAGTTCTTC.

The chain couples TRBV12-5 to TRBJ2-4; 15 nucleotides agree with TRBD2. The CDR3 consists of 17 residues. Per the germline V gene, CDR1 is LGHNT and CDR2 is FRNRAP. J was trimmed by 7 bases and V by 5 bases; bases with no gene match: 9. The chain's CDR3 is CASGAPSGTSGGNIQYF. In DNA, the CDR3 is TGTGCTAGTGGTGCACCGTCCGGGACTAGCGGGGGGAACATTCAGTACTTC.

Here the CDR3 reads CASSQVLYNYNEQFF. The CDR3 DNA sequence: TGTGCCAGCAGCCAAGTTTTGTACAACTACAATGAGCAGTTCTTC. The chain is built from TRBV4-2 and TRBJ2-1; D not resolved. The CDR3 runs 15 residues. Germline CDR1 LGHNA, CDR2 YNFKEQ. V gave up 1 base and J gave up 3 bases, with 10 bases separating them.

In this sample, this clonotype turned up a few times. V usage is TRBV10-3 and J usage is TRBJ2-7; D tentatively reads TRBD1 or TRBD2 (5 bases each). The CDR3 sequence is 13 residues long. V lost 4 bases and J 6 bases, leaving 13 bases between the germline ends. CDR1 is ENHRY and CDR2 is SYGVKD in the germline V gene. Here the CDR3 reads CAISAGTTGEQYF. The CDR3 DNA follows: TGTGCCATCAGTGCCGGGACGACCGGCGAGCAGTACTTC.

This clonotype appeared a single time. The CDR3 does not close with the conserved phenylalanine or tryptophan, likely indicating a read error. Because the CDR3's place on the DNA is in doubt, the DNA is left out and the CDR3 is given as listed by TCRdb. This chain uses TRBV28 with TRBJ1-2; no DNA check was done on the table's D call, TRBD1. The CDR3 sequence runs 9 residues, both termini included. Germline CDR1 and CDR2: MDHEN and SYDVKM. CDR3 region: CASSHPYGH.

The chain carries TRBV5-5 and TRBJ1-2; no clear D. V lost 0 bases and J lost 4, with 16 bases in between. Per germline, CDR1 SGHKS and CDR2 YYEKEE (reference sequence). The CDR3 runs 16 residues. CDR3 bases: TGTGCCAGCAGCTTGGTTTCATCTAGAGGGTCCTATGGCTACACCTTC. Its protein is CASSLVSSRGSYGYTF.

This clonotype was counted between two and nine times. V and J are TRBV15 and TRBJ2-1; D unresolved. This CDR3 contains 13 residues. The germline V gene encodes CDR1 LNHNV and CDR2 YYDKDF (reference sequence). V lost 5 bases and J lost 7, with 12 bases in between. The CDR3 DNA sequence: TGTGCCACCAGCCCTTCCGGGTGGAATGAGCAGTTCTTC. It yields the protein CATSPSGWNEQFF.

The V gene is TRBV12-3 or TRBV12-4, the J gene TRBJ2-3, with 12 bases aligning to TRBD1. Trimming at V came to 6 bases and at J to 5 bases, leaving 9 bases not matched to a gene. The CDR3 is 16 amino acids. The CDR3 loop reads CASRPGTGGPVDTQYF. The CDR3 coding sequence is TGTGCCAGCAGACCCGGGACAGGGGGCCCTGTAGATACGCAGTATTTT.

This clonotype was observed a few times. The CDR3 DNA reads as TGTGCCAGCACCGCAGCCGGGACAGCCATTCAGTACTTC. It encodes CASTAAGTAIQYF. The chain recombines TRBV28 with TRBJ2-4, with 7 nucleotides matching TRBD1. V dropped 7 bases and J dropped 9; count of bases not matched to a gene: 9. The CDR3 has 13 residues. CDR1 is MDHEN, CDR2 SYDVKM, per germline.

The rearrangement links TRBV11-2 to TRBJ1-2; the match to TRBD1 covers 9 bases. Germline CDR1 and CDR2: SGHAT and FQNNGV. This CDR3 contains 14 residues. V lost 1 base to trimming and J lost 8 bases; unmatched junction nucleotides: 5. CDR3 region: CASSLGTGEEGYTF. In DNA, the CDR3 is TGTGCCAGCAGCTTAGGGACAGGGGAGGAAGGCTACACCTTC.

This chain uses TRBV4-1 with TRBJ2-5; D might be TRBD2 (5 bases). V was pared by 1 base and J by 4 bases, with 16 bases between. The CDR3 spans 16 residues. Germline-derived CDR1 and CDR2 are MGHRA and YSYEKL. The CDR3 DNA reads as TGCGCCAGCAGCCAAGCCCTAAGTGAGGGTGGAGAGACCCAGTACTTC. Its translation: CASSQALSEGGETQYF.

This sequence joins TRBV7-8 and TRBJ2-3; 8 positions agree with TRBD2. The J segment lost 2 bases and the V segment lost 5 bases, leaving 9 bases of the junction unmatched. Germline assignment: CDR1 SGHVS and CDR2 FQNEAQ. The CDR3 loop spans 16 amino acids. The chain's CDR3 is CASSTFGGADTDTQYF. For the CDR3, the DNA is TGTGCCAGCAGCACTTTCGGGGGGGCGGACACAGATACGCAGTATTTT.

This clonotype was recorded at least ten times. J is TRBJ1-2 and V is TRBV4-1, with no clear D. Germline lookup yields CDR1 MGHRA and CDR2 YSYEKL. V was shortened by 1 base and J by 5 bases, with 11 bases between the two germline ends. This CDR3 is built from 14 residues. The CDR3 DNA reads TGCGCCAGCAGCCAAGCGGCCAGCCTTTATGGCTACACCTTC. Protein sequence: CASSQAASLYGYTF.

V usage is TRBV24-1 and J usage is TRBJ2-2, with 8 bases fitting TRBD1. The germline gives CDR1 KGHDR, CDR2 SFDVKD. The V and J ends lost 5 bases and 4 bases, in that order; junction bases with no gene match: 5. The CDR3 extends over 15 amino acids. The CDR3 loop reads CATSAWTGTTGELFF. The CDR3 region has the DNA TGTGCCACCAGTGCCTGGACAGGGACCACCGGGGAGCTGTTTTTT.

The sample holds a few counts of this clonotype. The CDR3 reads CASSLDPSGGEDEQFF. In DNA form, the CDR3 reads TGCGCCAGCAGCTTGGATCCTAGCGGGGGCGAGGATGAGCAGTTCTTC. The chain recombines TRBV5-1 with TRBJ2-1, with 10 positions matching TRBD2. Germline V gives CDR1 SGHRS, CDR2 YFSETQ. The CDR3 extends over 16 amino acids. Losses at the gene ends were 0 bases for V and 8 bases for J; bases not matched to a gene: 8.

The rearrangement uses TRBV20-1 and TRBJ2-5; TRBD2 agrees at 10 bases. This CDR3 spans 14 amino acids. The ends lost 3 bases at V and 7 bases at J; junction bases unmatched: 8. CDR1 DFQATT and CDR2 SNEGSKA come from the germline V gene (reference sequence). The CDR3 sequence: CSASERGGRGTQYF. CDR3 DNA sequence: TGCAGTGCTAGTGAGCGGGGGGGCCGGGGGACCCAGTACTTC.

This clonotype has a handful of counts. This rearrangement joins TRBV4-1 to TRBJ2-3; no clear D. Deletions cut 0 bases from V and 4 bases from J, with 11 bases between. CDR3 length equals 15 residues. Germline CDR1 is MGHRA and CDR2 is YSYEKL. The DNA of the CDR3 is TGCGCCAGCAGCCAAGAACACCGTGGACCAGATACGCAGTATTTT. Translating it yields CASSQEHRGPDTQYF.

Here the CDR3 reads CAISGTGGLSPLHF. Written as DNA, the CDR3 is TGTGCCATCAGCGGGACAGGGGGTTTATCACCCCTCCACTTT. This chain uses TRBV10-3 with TRBJ1-6, with 11 nucleotides matching TRBD1. V was pared by 6 bases and J by 10 bases, with 5 bases of the junction left unmatched. The V gene's germline CDR1 is ENHRY and CDR2 SYGVKD. The CDR3 has 14 amino acids.

This clonotype was seen more than once but under ten times. The chain recombines TRBV4-2 with TRBJ2-1; 8 nucleotides align to TRBD1. J gave up 6 bases and V 0 bases, and 10 bases lay outside the gene matches. The CDR3 is 17 amino acids. Looked up from germline, CDR1 is LGHNA and CDR2 is YNFKEQ. The CDR3 DNA reads TGTGCCAGCAGCCAAGATCGGCGACAGGGGACCGCCAATGAGCAGTTCTTC. This gives the protein CASSQDRRQGTANEQFF.

In its sample, this clonotype was seen a few times. The chain links TRBV25-1 to TRBJ2-5; D not certain. Trimming stripped 5 bases from V and 3 bases from J, with 10 bases between. In germline, CDR1 is MGHDK, CDR2 SYGVNS. The CDR3 is 13 amino acids. The CDR3 loop reads CASSPTVKETQYF. In nucleotides, the CDR3 is TGTGCCAGCAGTCCCACAGTAAAAGAGACCCAGTACTTC.

This chain links TRBV29-1 with TRBJ1-5, with 10 positions matching TRBD1. V lost 4 bases and J lost 5; bases outside the gene matches: 2. Germline lookup yields CDR1 SQVTM and CDR2 ANQGSEA. This CDR3 has 13 residues. The DNA for the CDR3 is TGCAGCGTTGTCGGGACAGGGGATCAGCCCCAGCATTTT. This gives the protein CSVVGTGDQPQHF.

This clonotype turned up a few times. CDR3 protein: CASSLYSLKEKLFF. The CDR3 coding sequence is TGCGCCAGCAGCTTGTACTCCCTAAAGGAAAAACTGTTTTTT. The rearrangement joins TRBV5-1 to TRBJ1-4, with D uncertain. This CDR3 comprises 14 residues. Germline loops: CDR1 SGHRS, CDR2 YFSETQ. V lost 1 base to trimming and J lost 8 bases, with 12 bases between them.